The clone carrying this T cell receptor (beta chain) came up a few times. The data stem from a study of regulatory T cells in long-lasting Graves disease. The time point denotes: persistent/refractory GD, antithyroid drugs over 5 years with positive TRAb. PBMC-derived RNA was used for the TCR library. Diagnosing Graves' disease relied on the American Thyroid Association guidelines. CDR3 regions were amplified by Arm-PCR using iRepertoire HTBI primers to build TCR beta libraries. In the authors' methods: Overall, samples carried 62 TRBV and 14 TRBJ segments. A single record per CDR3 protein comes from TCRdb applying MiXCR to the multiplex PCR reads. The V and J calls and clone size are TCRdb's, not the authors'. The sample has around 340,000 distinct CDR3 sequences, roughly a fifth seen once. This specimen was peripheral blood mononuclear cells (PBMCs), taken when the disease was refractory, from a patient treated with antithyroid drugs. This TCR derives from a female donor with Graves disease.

CDR3 nucleotides: TGCGCCAGCAGCCCGATGCCGGGACGGCCTTACGAGCAGTACTTC. Amino acid sequence: CASSPMPGRPYEQYF. J is TRBJ2-7 and V is TRBV5-1; D could derive from TRBD1 or TRBD2 (5 bases each). The CDR3 loop spans 15 amino acids. Trimming left V 4 bases short and J 4 bases short, with 18 bases between. The germline CDR1 and CDR2 sequences are SGHRS and YFSETQ.